This TCR beta chain was sequenced for a study of cytomegalovirus exposure and HLA in healthy donors. V lost 7 bases, J lost 2 bases, and 18 bases lay in between. The CDR3 contains 15 residues. Germline lookup yields CDR1 MNHNS and CDR2 SASEGT. The primer mix had 60 Vbeta and 13 Jbeta primers. The method was immunoSEQ multiplex PCR; TCRdb's version includes in-frame clones alone and lacks a portion of them. The sample holds roughly 140,000 clones; 76% are singletons and the top ten take about 2%. The origin of this receptor is a woman in her forties in good health and CMV-seronegative. The sequenced sample consisted of PBMCs. The chain joins TRBV6-1 to TRBJ2-7, with D perhaps matching TRBD2 (5 bases). The CDR3 here is CASTRRVKVAYEQYF. CDR3 bases: TGTGCCAGCACCCGGCGGGTGAAGGTGGCCTACGAGCAGTACTTC.